The T cell receptor beta chain under discussion was sequenced for a study of blood T cell repertoires in COVID-19. About the research overall: Sources were T cells, B-cell-depleted T cells, or PBMCs; the material itself was cDNA or gDNA.

This clone was counted a single time. Germline V gene sequence: CDR1 WSHSY, CDR2 SAAADI. The CDR3 runs to 14 residues. J was trimmed by 8 bases and V by 8 bases; bases with no gene match: 5. Here immunoSEQ multiplex PCR was the method, and the copy in TCRdb shows in-frame clones only, minus some. The sample consists of 80,000 to 95,000 clones, 70% to 90% of them appearing once. The chain is built from TRBV10-2 and TRBJ2-1; 14 bases line up with TRBD2. This TCR came from a woman in her 70s with acute or convalescent COVID-19. Sequencing used peripheral blood. The CDR3 loop is CASSGTSGSYEQFF. The CDR3 DNA reads as TGCGCCAGCTCCGGGACTAGCGGGAGCTATGAGCAGTTCTTC.